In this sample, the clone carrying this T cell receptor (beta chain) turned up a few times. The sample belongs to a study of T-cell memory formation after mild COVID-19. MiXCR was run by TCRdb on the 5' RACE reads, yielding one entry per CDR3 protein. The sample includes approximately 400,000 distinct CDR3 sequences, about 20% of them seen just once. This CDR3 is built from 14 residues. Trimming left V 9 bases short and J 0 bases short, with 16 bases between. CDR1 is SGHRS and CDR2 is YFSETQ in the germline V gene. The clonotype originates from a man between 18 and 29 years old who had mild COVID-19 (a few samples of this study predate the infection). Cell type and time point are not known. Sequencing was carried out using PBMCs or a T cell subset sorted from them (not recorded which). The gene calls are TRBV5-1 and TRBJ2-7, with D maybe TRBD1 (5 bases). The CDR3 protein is CATSDGAGSYEQYF. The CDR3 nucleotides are TGCGCCACATCCGATGGGGCTGGCTCCTACGAGCAGTACTTC.